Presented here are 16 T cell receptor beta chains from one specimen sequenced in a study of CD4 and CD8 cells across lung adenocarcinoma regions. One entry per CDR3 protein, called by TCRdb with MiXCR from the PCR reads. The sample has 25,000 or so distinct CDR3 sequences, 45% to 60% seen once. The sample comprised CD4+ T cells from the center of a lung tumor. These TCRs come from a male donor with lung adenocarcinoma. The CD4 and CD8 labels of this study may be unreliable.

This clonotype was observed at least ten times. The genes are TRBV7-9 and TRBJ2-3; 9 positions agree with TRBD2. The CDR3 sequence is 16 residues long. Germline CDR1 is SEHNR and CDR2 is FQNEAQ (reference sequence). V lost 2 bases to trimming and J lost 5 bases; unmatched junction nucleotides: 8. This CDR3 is CASSLLAGSGGDTQYF. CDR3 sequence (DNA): TGTGCCAGCAGCTTACTAGCGGGATCGGGCGGAGATACGCAGTATTTT. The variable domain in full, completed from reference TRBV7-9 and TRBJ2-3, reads DTGVSQNPRHKITKRGQNVTFRCDPISEHNRLYWYRQTLGQGPEFLTYFQNEAQLEKSRLLSDRFSAERPKGSFSTLEIQRTEQGDSAMYLCASSLLAGSGGDTQYFGPGTRLTVL.

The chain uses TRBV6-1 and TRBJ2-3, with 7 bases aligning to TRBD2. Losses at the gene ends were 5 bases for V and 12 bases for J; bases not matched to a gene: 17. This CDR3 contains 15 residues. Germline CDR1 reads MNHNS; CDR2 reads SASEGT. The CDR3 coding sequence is TGTGCCAGCAGTCGGCGGGGGACGAGCAAAAACATTCAGTATTTT. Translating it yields CASSRRGTSKNIQYF.

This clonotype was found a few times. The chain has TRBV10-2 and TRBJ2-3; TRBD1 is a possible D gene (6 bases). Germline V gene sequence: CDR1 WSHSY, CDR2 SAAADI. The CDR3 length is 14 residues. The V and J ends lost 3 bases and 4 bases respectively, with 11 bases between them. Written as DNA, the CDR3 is TGCGCCAGCAGTGACCGACAGGCCCCAGATACGCAGTATTTT. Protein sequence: CASSDRQAPDTQYF.

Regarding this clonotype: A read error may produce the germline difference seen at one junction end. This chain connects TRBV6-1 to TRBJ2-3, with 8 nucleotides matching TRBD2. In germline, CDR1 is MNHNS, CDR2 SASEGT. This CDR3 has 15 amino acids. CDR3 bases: TGTGCCAGGGGGGGCGGGGGGAGGGGCAAAGATACGCAGTATTTC. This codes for CARGGGGRGKDTQYF.

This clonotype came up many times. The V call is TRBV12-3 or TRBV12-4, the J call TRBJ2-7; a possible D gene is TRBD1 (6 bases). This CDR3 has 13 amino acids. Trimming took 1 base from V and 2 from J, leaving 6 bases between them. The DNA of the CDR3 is TGTGCCAGCAGTTTAGACAGGGCCTACGAGCAGTACTTC. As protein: CASSLDRAYEQYF.

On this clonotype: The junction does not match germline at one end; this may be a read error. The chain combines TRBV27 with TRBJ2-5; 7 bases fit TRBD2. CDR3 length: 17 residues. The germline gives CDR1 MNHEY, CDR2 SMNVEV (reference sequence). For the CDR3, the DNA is TGTGCCAGCAGTCCTGGCCGACTAGCTCGTGGGCCAGATACCCAGTATTTC. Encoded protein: CASSPGRLARGPDTQYF.

DNA for the CDR3: TGTGCGAGGCGTGGCGGCGGAGCCGCAGATACGCAGTATTTT. Amino acid sequence: CARRGGGAADTQYF. This chain joins TRBV12-3 or TRBV12-4 and TRBJ2-3, with D unclear. This CDR3 is 14 amino acids long.

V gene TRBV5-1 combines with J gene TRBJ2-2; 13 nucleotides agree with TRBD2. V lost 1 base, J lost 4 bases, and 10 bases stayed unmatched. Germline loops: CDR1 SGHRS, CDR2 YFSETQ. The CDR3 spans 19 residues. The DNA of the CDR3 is TGCGCCAGCAGCTTGCCTAGACGGACTAGCGGGAGTATCACCGGGGAGCTGTTTTTT. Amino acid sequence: CASSLPRRTSGSITGELFF.

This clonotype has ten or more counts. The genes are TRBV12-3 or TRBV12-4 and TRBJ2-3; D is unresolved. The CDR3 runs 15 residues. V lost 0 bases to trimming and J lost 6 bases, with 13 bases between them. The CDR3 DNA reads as TGTGCCAGCAGTTTAGCGCTTGGCGGCCCCGATACGCAGTATTTT. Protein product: CASSLALGGPDTQYF.

The CDR3: CAGVGGALKDTQYF. The CDR3, as DNA: TGTGCCGGGGTCGGCGGGGCGCTGAAAGATACGCAGTATTTT. The gene calls are TRBV12-5 and TRBJ2-3; maybe TRBD2 (6 bases). The CDR3 has 14 residues. Looked up from germline, CDR1 is LGHNT and CDR2 is FRNRAP.

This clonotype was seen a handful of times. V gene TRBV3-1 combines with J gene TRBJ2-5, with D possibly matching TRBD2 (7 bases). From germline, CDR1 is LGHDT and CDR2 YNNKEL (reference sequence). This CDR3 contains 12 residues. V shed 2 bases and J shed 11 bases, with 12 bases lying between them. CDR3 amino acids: CASSQWGREQYF. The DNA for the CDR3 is TGTGCCAGCAGCCAATGGGGGCGGGAGCAGTACTTC.

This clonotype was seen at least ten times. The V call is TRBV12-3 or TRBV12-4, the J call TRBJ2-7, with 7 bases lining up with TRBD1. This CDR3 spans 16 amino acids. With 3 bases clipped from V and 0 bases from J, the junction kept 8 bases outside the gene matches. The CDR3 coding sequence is TGTGCCAGCAGTTTTAAGTGGCCAGGGGGCTCCTACGAGCAGTACTTC. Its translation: CASSFKWPGGSYEQYF.

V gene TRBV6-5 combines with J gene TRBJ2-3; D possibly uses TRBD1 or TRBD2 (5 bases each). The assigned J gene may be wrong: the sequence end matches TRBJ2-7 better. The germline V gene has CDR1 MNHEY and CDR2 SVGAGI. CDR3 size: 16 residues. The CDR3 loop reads CASSYQGGWTTDTQYF. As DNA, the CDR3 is TGTGCCAGCAGTTACCAGGGCGGGTGGACCACAGACACGCAGTACTTC.

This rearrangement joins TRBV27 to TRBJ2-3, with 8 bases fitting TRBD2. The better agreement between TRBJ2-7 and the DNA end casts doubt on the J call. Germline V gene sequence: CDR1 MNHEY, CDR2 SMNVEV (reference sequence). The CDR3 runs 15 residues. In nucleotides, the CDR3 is TGTGCCAGCACATTAGCGGGGTCATCCAAAGATATGCAGTACTTC. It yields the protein CASTLAGSSKDMQYF.

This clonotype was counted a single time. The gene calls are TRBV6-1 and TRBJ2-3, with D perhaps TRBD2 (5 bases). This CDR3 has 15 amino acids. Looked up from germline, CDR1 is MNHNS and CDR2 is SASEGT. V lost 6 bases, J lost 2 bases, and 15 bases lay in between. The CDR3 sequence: CASSLQSGITDTQYF. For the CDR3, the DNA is TGTGCCAGCAGCCTCCAGTCCGGGATCACAGATACGCAGTATTTT.

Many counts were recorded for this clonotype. The CDR3 DNA reads as TGTGCCAGTTACAGGGAAACTGAAGCTTTCTTT. Residues: CASYRETEAFF. The chain carries TRBV6-1 and TRBJ1-1; TRBD1 might be the D (6 bases). The CDR3 is made up of 11 amino acids. In germline, CDR1 is MNHNS, CDR2 SASEGT. V was pared by 9 bases and J by 5 bases, with 10 bases between.